This is a list of T cell receptor beta chains from one sample in a study of T cells after yellow fever vaccination. TCRdb passed the 5' RACE reads through MiXCR, listing each CDR3 protein once. Of some 500,000 distinct CDR3 sequences in the sample, 13% were seen once. The sample consisted of PBMCs, taken on the day of the yellow fever booster vaccination. Receptor source: a man aged 25-45 years who received the YFV17D yellow fever vaccine. The CDR3 runs from the conserved cysteine through the conserved F or W. Fields, in order: V gene, clone size, J gene, D gene, CDR3 DNA, CDR3 protein. D genes are given only for firm matches. Expanded clones are given a class, and other clones once, few, many or no size at all.

v_call: TRBV20-1; clone_size: few; j_call: TRBJ2-1; d_call: NA; cdr3_nt: TGCTGTGCTAGACTCAGGACAGCAAAGTCTTACAATGAGCAGTTCTTC; cdr3_aa: CCARLRTAKSYNEQFF
v_call: TRBV11-2; clone_size: NA; j_call: TRBJ2-7; d_call: NA; cdr3_nt: TGTGCCAGCAGCTTAGGACCAGACAGGTATGGCTACGAGCAGTACTTC; cdr3_aa: CASSLGPDRYGYEQYF
v_call: TRBV1; clone_size: few; j_call: TRBJ2-1; d_call: NA; cdr3_nt: TGCACCAGCAGCGCGCCAAGGCTAGCGAGAACCTACAATGAGCAGTTCTTC; cdr3_aa: CTSSAPRLARTYNEQFF
v_call: TRBV7-9; clone_size: NA; j_call: TRBJ2-5; d_call: NA; cdr3_nt: TGTGCCAGCAGCTTAGACACGACCAGGGGAGAGACCCAGTACTTC; cdr3_aa: CASSLDTTRGETQYF
v_call: TRBV7-2; clone_size: few; j_call: TRBJ2-1; d_call: NA; cdr3_nt: TGTGCCAGCAGCTTAGCTGTTTCCCTAGGCAATGAGCAGTTCTTC; cdr3_aa: CASSLAVSLGNEQFF
v_call: TRBV6-1; clone_size: many; j_call: TRBJ1-3; d_call: NA; cdr3_nt: TGTGCCACCAAAAAGTGGGGGGGCGAAAACACCATATATTTT; cdr3_aa: CATKKWGGENTIYF
v_call: TRBV7-2; clone_size: NA; j_call: TRBJ2-7; d_call: NA; cdr3_nt: TGTGCCAGCAGCTTAGACGCCCCACGGTGGGAGCAGTACTTC; cdr3_aa: CASSLDAPRWEQYF
v_call: TRBV3-1; clone_size: NA; j_call: TRBJ1-1; d_call: NA; cdr3_nt: TGTGCCTCCTCCTCGTCCGACAGGATGAACACTGAAGCTTTCTTT; cdr3_aa: CASSSSDRMNTEAFF
v_call: TRBV30; clone_size: NA; j_call: TRBJ1-3; d_call: NA; cdr3_nt: TGTGCCTGGAGTAAGTCTGGAAACACCATATATTTT; cdr3_aa: CAWSKSGNTIYF
v_call: TRBV16; clone_size: NA; j_call: TRBJ1-5; d_call: TRBD1; cdr3_nt: TGTGCCAGCAGCGAATTGGAAGGGACAGGCAATCAGCCCCAGCATTTT; cdr3_aa: CASSELEGTGNQPQHF
v_call: TRBV20-1; clone_size: few; j_call: TRBJ2-3; d_call: TRBD1; cdr3_nt: TGCAGTGCTAGACACAGGGGTCCCACAGATACGCAGTATTTT; cdr3_aa: CSARHRGPTDTQYF
v_call: TRBV5-5; clone_size: many; j_call: TRBJ2-3; d_call: NA; cdr3_nt: TGTGCCAGCAGCTTGGTAATAGCCGGAACAGATACGCAGTATTTT; cdr3_aa: CASSLVIAGTDTQYF
v_call: TRBV7-2; clone_size: NA; j_call: TRBJ2-7; d_call: NA; cdr3_nt: TGTGCCAGCAGCTTTAGCCCGATATACGAGCAGTACTTC; cdr3_aa: CASSFSPIYEQYF
v_call: TRBV7-2; clone_size: NA; j_call: TRBJ2-1; d_call: NA; cdr3_nt: TGTGCCAGCAGCTTTCGATGGATGGGGAACAATGAGCAGTTCTTC; cdr3_aa: CASSFRWMGNNEQFF
v_call: TRBV29-1; clone_size: many; j_call: TRBJ2-5; d_call: TRBD2; cdr3_nt: TGCAGCGGGGGACTAGCGGGCCCAGAGACCCAGTACTTC; cdr3_aa: CSGGLAGPETQYF
v_call: TRBV7-2; clone_size: NA; j_call: TRBJ1-3; d_call: NA; cdr3_nt: TGTGCCAGCAGCTTAGGGGGGACTAGGGGAAACACCATATATTTT; cdr3_aa: CASSLGGTRGNTIYF
v_call: TRBV18; clone_size: NA; j_call: TRBJ2-3; d_call: NA; cdr3_nt: TGTGCCAGCTCACCAATCACAGGGTATACAGATACGCAGTATTTT; cdr3_aa: CASSPITGYTDTQYF
v_call: TRBV27; clone_size: many; j_call: TRBJ2-7; d_call: NA; cdr3_nt: TGTGCCAGCAGTTCGTCCCACGAGCAGTACTTC; cdr3_aa: CASSSSHEQYF
v_call: TRBV20-1; clone_size: NA; j_call: TRBJ2-3; d_call: NA; cdr3_nt: TGCAGTCCTAGCGTTAAGGGAGATACGCAGTATTTT; cdr3_aa: CSPSVKGDTQYF
v_call: TRBV4-3; clone_size: few; j_call: TRBJ2-3; d_call: NA; cdr3_nt: TGCGCCAGCAGCCAAGAATCCCGTCACACAGATACGCAGTATTTT; cdr3_aa: CASSQESRHTDTQYF
v_call: TRBV5-1; clone_size: few; j_call: TRBJ2-5; d_call: TRBD1; cdr3_nt: TGCGCCAGCAGCAAAGGGACAGACCAAGAGACCCAGTACTTC; cdr3_aa: CASSKGTDQETQYF
v_call: TRBV14; clone_size: few; j_call: TRBJ2-5; d_call: NA; cdr3_nt: TGTGCCAGCAGCCAAGATATTGGGGAGCCCCAAGAGACCCAGTACTTC; cdr3_aa: CASSQDIGEPQETQYF
v_call: TRBV5-4; clone_size: few; j_call: TRBJ2-6; d_call: NA; cdr3_nt: TGTGCCAGCAGCAAGGGGGGCTCTGGGGCCAACGTCCTGACTTTC; cdr3_aa: CASSKGGSGANVLTF
v_call: TRBV7-7; clone_size: NA; j_call: TRBJ2-7; d_call: NA; cdr3_nt: TGTGCTAGCAGCCCCTGGTGGGGAGTCCGGTACGAGCAGTACTTC; cdr3_aa: CASSPWWGVRYEQYF
v_call: TRBV3-1; clone_size: NA; j_call: TRBJ2-2; d_call: NA; cdr3_nt: TGTGCCAGCAGCCCCCCTTACGGCAGCGGGGAGCTGTTTTTT; cdr3_aa: CASSPPYGSGELFF
v_call: TRBV4-3; clone_size: few; j_call: TRBJ2-6; d_call: NA; cdr3_nt: TGCGCCAGCAGCCATGGGGTGGGGCTAGCGAGGGGGGCCAACGTCCTGACTTTC; cdr3_aa: CASSHGVGLARGANVLTF
v_call: TRBV20-1; clone_size: few; j_call: TRBJ2-1; d_call: TRBD2; cdr3_nt: TGCAGTGCCTTCGGACTAGCGGGAGGTGGGTCCAATGAGCAGTTCTTC; cdr3_aa: CSAFGLAGGGSNEQFF
v_call: TRBV6-2/TRBV6-3; clone_size: NA; j_call: TRBJ2-1; d_call: NA; cdr3_nt: TGTGCCAGCAGACTAGCCCAACCCCCTTACAATGAGCAGTTCTTC; cdr3_aa: CASRLAQPPYNEQFF
v_call: TRBV5-1; clone_size: few; j_call: TRBJ2-3; d_call: NA; cdr3_nt: TGCGCCAGCAGTGGGGGATCGGTAGCGGTCCGTGGCGTGAGCACAGATACGCAGTATTTT; cdr3_aa: CASSGGSVAVRGVSTDTQYF
v_call: TRBV4-3; clone_size: NA; j_call: TRBJ2-2; d_call: NA; cdr3_nt: TGCGCCAGCAGCCAAGTAGGGGGGCGGGCCGGGGAGCTGTTTTTT; cdr3_aa: CASSQVGGRAGELFF
v_call: TRBV5-1; clone_size: few; j_call: TRBJ2-7; d_call: NA; cdr3_nt: TGCGCCAGCAGCATCGACAGCCTCGGGTTCTACGAGCAGTACTTC; cdr3_aa: CASSIDSLGFYEQYF
v_call: TRBV27; clone_size: few; j_call: TRBJ2-4; d_call: NA; cdr3_nt: TGTGCCAGCAGTTTATCTGGGGTCAACATTCAGTACTTC; cdr3_aa: CASSLSGVNIQYF
v_call: TRBV7-2; clone_size: NA; j_call: TRBJ2-7; d_call: NA; cdr3_nt: TGTGCCAGCAGCTTGGATTATTTCGAGCAGTACTTC; cdr3_aa: CASSLDYFEQYF
v_call: TRBV29-1; clone_size: NA; j_call: TRBJ1-1; d_call: NA; cdr3_nt: TGCAGCGTCAAGATGGAGGACACTGAAGCTTTCTTT; cdr3_aa: CSVKMEDTEAFF
v_call: TRBV29-1; clone_size: NA; j_call: TRBJ2-5; d_call: NA; cdr3_nt: TGCAGCGTTAGGTCAGCCCGCAGCCAAGAGACCCAGTACTTC; cdr3_aa: CSVRSARSQETQYF
v_call: TRBV4-3; clone_size: few; j_call: TRBJ1-5; d_call: NA; cdr3_nt: TGCGCCAGCAGCCAAGTAGTGCAGAGCAATCAGCCCCAGCATTTT; cdr3_aa: CASSQVVQSNQPQHF
v_call: TRBV7-9; clone_size: few; j_call: TRBJ2-3; d_call: NA; cdr3_nt: TGTGCCAGCGGGGGCCTAGCAGCTACAGATACGCAGTATTTT; cdr3_aa: CASGGLAATDTQYF
v_call: TRBV28; clone_size: few; j_call: TRBJ2-1; d_call: NA; cdr3_nt: TGTGCCAGCAGTTTAGTCGGACCGCCCCGTACGAATGAGCAGTTCTTC; cdr3_aa: CASSLVGPPRTNEQFF
v_call: TRBV7-9; clone_size: NA; j_call: TRBJ2-3; d_call: TRBD1; cdr3_nt: TGTGCCAGCAGCCCTGGGACAGTTAGCACAGATACGCAGTATTTT; cdr3_aa: CASSPGTVSTDTQYF
v_call: TRBV20-1; clone_size: NA; j_call: TRBJ2-1; d_call: NA; cdr3_nt: TGCAGTGCCCAAGGGCTAGCCGGGACAAGTGAGCAGTTCTTC; cdr3_aa: CSAQGLAGTSEQFF
v_call: TRBV20-1; clone_size: NA; j_call: TRBJ1-1; d_call: NA; cdr3_nt: TGCAGTGCTAGTCCGTTCCTGAACACTGAAGCTTTCTTT; cdr3_aa: CSASPFLNTEAFF
v_call: TRBV20-1; clone_size: many; j_call: TRBJ2-4; d_call: NA; cdr3_nt: TGCAGTGCTAGAGATCAGGGAACGAAGACCAAAAACATTCAGTACTTC; cdr3_aa: CSARDQGTKTKNIQYF
v_call: TRBV20-1; clone_size: few; j_call: TRBJ2-7; d_call: NA; cdr3_nt: TGCAGTGCCAGCGAACCCTACGAGCAGTACTTC; cdr3_aa: CSASEPYEQYF
v_call: TRBV9; clone_size: NA; j_call: TRBJ2-1; d_call: NA; cdr3_nt: TGTGCCAGCAGCGTAGGCGGAGGCCTAAATGAGCAGTTCTTC; cdr3_aa: CASSVGGGLNEQFF
v_call: TRBV5-4; clone_size: NA; j_call: TRBJ2-2; d_call: NA; cdr3_nt: TGTGCCAGCAGCACAGGCTCCTCCCGGGAGCTGTTTTTT; cdr3_aa: CASSTGSSRELFF
v_call: TRBV7-9; clone_size: few; j_call: TRBJ2-2; d_call: NA; cdr3_nt: TGTGCCAGCACCCCTAACTCCGGGGAGCTGTTTTTT; cdr3_aa: CASTPNSGELFF
v_call: TRBV7-2; clone_size: NA; j_call: TRBJ2-7; d_call: NA; cdr3_nt: TGTGCCAGCAGCACCAGGCAGTCCTACGAGCAGTACTTC; cdr3_aa: CASSTRQSYEQYF
v_call: TRBV28; clone_size: NA; j_call: TRBJ2-5; d_call: TRBD2; cdr3_nt: TGTGCCAGCATTCCCCGGGAGGGGTCGGGAGGGCCTGAAGAGACCCAGTACTTC; cdr3_aa: CASIPREGSGGPEETQYF
v_call: TRBV7-2; clone_size: NA; j_call: TRBJ2-3; d_call: NA; cdr3_nt: TGTGCCAGCAGCCCCCGGCCCGTAGATACGCAGTATTTT; cdr3_aa: CASSPRPVDTQYF
v_call: TRBV20-1; clone_size: few; j_call: TRBJ2-2; d_call: TRBD2; cdr3_nt: TGCAGTGCTAGAGATGGCTTGGGGGCTAGCGGGAGGGCCTCGGAGCTGTTTTTT; cdr3_aa: CSARDGLGASGRASELFF
v_call: TRBV7-6; clone_size: many; j_call: TRBJ1-5; d_call: TRBD1; cdr3_nt: TGTGCCAGCAGCTTAGGGCCAGGGGGGGGTCAGCCCCAGCATTTT; cdr3_aa: CASSLGPGGGQPQHF
v_call: TRBV5-4; clone_size: once; j_call: TRBJ2-2; d_call: TRBD2; cdr3_nt: TGTGCCAGCAGCTTCAGGTGGGAGGGCCGGAACACCGGGGAGCTGTTTTTT; cdr3_aa: CASSFRWEGRNTGELFF
v_call: TRBV29-1; clone_size: NA; j_call: TRBJ2-1; d_call: TRBD2; cdr3_nt: TGCAGCTTACCCGGAACTAGCGGCAATGAGCAGTTCTTC; cdr3_aa: CSLPGTSGNEQFF
v_call: TRBV7-9; clone_size: NA; j_call: TRBJ1-5; d_call: NA; cdr3_nt: TGTGCCAGCAGCAGGTCGGCTTCAGAGAGGCAGCCCCAGCATTTT; cdr3_aa: CASSRSASERQPQHF
v_call: TRBV7-9; clone_size: few; j_call: TRBJ1-2; d_call: TRBD1; cdr3_nt: TGTGCCAGCAGCTTACCGGACAGGGCGAACTATGGCTACACCTTC; cdr3_aa: CASSLPDRANYGYTF
v_call: TRBV3-1; clone_size: few; j_call: TRBJ1-2; d_call: NA; cdr3_nt: TGTGCCAGCAGCGACCGAGGGGCCGGCTACACCTTC; cdr3_aa: CASSDRGAGYTF
v_call: TRBV6-2/TRBV6-3; clone_size: NA; j_call: TRBJ2-1; d_call: NA; cdr3_nt: TGTGCCAGCAGTAGGTCCGGGACACCAAACAGAGACTACAATGAGCAGTTCTTC; cdr3_aa: CASSRSGTPNRDYNEQFF
v_call: TRBV25-1; clone_size: many; j_call: TRBJ1-6; d_call: NA; cdr3_nt: TGTGCCAGCAGTGAGGGGGGCCGTTCACCCCTCCACTTT; cdr3_aa: CASSEGGRSPLHF